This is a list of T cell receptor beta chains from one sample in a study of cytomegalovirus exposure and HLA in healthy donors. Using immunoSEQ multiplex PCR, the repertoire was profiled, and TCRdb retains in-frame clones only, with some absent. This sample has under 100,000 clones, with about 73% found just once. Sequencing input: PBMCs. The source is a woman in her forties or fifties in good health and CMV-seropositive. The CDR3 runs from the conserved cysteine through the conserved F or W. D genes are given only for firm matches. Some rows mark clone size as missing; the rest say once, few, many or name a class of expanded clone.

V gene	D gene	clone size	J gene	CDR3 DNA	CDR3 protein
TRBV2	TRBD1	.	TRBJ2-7	TGTGCCAGCAACGGGGGCAGGGGGCTTTCCTACGAGCAGTACTTC	CASNGGRGLSYEQYF
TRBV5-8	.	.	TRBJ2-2	TGTGCCAGCAGGTTGGGAGTCGTAACCGGGGAGCTGTTTTTT	CASRLGVVTGELFF
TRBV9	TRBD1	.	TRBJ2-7	TGTGCCAGCAGCGTATGGGACAGGGGATACGAGCAGTACTTC	CASSVWDRGYEQYF
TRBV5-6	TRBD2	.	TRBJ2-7	TGTGCCAGCAGCTCACCGGGACTAGCCCTATACGAGCAGTACTTC	CASSSPGLALYEQYF
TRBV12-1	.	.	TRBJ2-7	TGTGCCAGCAGCTTTAAATGCGACGAGCAGTACTTC	CASSFKCDEQYF
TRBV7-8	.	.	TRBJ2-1	TGTGCCAGCAGCTTAGAAGCGTCAACTTCCTCCTACAATGAGCAGTTCTTC	CASSLEASTSSYNEQFF
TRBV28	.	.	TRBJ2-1	TGTGCCAGCAGTCCGGAGATCTTCAATGAGCAGTTCTTC	CASSPEIFNEQFF
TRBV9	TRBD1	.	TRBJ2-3	TGTGCCAGCAGCGAGATAGGGACAGCTACAGATACGCAGTATTTT	CASSEIGTATDTQYF
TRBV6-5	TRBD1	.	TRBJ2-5	TGTGCCAGCAGTTATACAGGGGTAGAGACCCAGTACTTC	CASSYTGVETQYF
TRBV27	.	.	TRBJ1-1	TGTGCCAGCAGTTTATCCACAGTGGGCACTGAAGCTTTCTTT	CASSLSTVGTEAFF
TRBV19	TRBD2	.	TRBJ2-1	TGTGCCAGTAGTCCCGGGACTAGCGGGGGGTCCAATGAGCAGTTCTTC	CASSPGTSGGSNEQFF
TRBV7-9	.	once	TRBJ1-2	TGTGCCAGCAGCTTAGCCGGAGCCAATGGCTACACCTTC	CASSLAGANGYTF
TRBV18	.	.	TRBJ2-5	TGTGCCAGCTCACCACAACAGCGGGCGTACCAAGAGACCCAGTACTTC	CASSPQQRAYQETQYF
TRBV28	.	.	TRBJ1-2	TGTGCCAGCAGTCTAAGTCGCCCTCCCCGGTTGGGCTACACCTTC	CASSLSRPPRLGYTF
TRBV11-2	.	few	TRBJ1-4	TGTGCCAGCAGCTTAGCGTTCGCCATCAGAGAAAAACTGTTTTTT	CASSLAFAIREKLFF
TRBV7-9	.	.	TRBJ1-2	TGTGCCAGCAGCTTAGATTCGGTTAACTATGGCTACACCTTC	CASSLDSVNYGYTF
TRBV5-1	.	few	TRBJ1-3	TGCGCCAGCAGCTTGGCAGGCACGCCCCTGAGTGACACCATATATTTT	CASSLAGTPLSDTIYF
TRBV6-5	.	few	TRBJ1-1	TGTGCCAGCAGTGCGGGGGTCCGAGGGACTGAAGCTTTCTTT	CASSAGVRGTEAFF
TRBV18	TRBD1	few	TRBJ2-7	TGTGCCAGCTCAACGGGACAGGGATGGGGTATGGAGCAGTACTTC	CASSTGQGWGMEQYF
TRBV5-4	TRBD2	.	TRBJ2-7	TGTGCCAGCACCCCAATAGCGGGAGGATTCTACGAGCAGTACTTC	CASTPIAGGFYEQYF
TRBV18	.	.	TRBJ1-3	TGTGCCAGCTCCGCTTTCGGGGGTATCTCTGGAAACACCATATATTTT	CASSAFGGISGNTIYF
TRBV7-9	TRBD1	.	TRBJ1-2	TGTGCCAGCAGCCCCGGGACAGGGGGAATTCTCCATGGCTACACCTTC	CASSPGTGGILHGYTF
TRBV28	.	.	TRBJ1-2	TGTGCCAGCAGTCCCCAGGGGAACTCCTATGGCTACACCTTC	CASSPQGNSYGYTF
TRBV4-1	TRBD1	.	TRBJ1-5	TGCGCCAGCAGCCAAGATCCGGGACAGCCCTATCAGCCCCAGCATTTT	CASSQDPGQPYQPQHF
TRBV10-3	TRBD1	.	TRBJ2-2	TGTGCCATCAGTGGCCAGGGGGTGAACACCGGGGAGCTGTTTTTT	CAISGQGVNTGELFF
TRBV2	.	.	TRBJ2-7	TGTGCCAGCAGCCAGACGGGGGAGCAGTACTTC	CASSQTGEQYF
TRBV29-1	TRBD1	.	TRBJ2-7	TGCAGCGTTGTACCGACAGGGTTCGGCGAGCAGTACTTC	CSVVPTGFGEQYF
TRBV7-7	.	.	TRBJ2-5	TGTGCCAGCAGCTTAGACAGCCAAGAGACCCAGTACTTC	CASSLDSQETQYF
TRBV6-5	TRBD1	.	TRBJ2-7	TGTGCCAGCAACCCGACAGGGGGGGATTTTACCGAGCAGTACTTC	CASNPTGGDFTEQYF
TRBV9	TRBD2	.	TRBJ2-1	TGTGCCAGCAGCGTAGCTCAGACTAGCGGGAGGAAAGAGCAGTTCTTC	CASSVAQTSGRKEQFF
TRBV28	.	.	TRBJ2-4	TGTGCCAGCAGTCCCCGAAATAGCCAAAACATTCAGTACTTC	CASSPRNSQNIQYF
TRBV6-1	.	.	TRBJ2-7	TGTGCCAGCAGTGAATTGAGAGGGGGCGAGCAGTACTTC	CASSELRGGEQYF
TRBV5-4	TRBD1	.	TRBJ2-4	TGTGCCAGCGACAGGGAAGGGGCCAAAAACATTCAGTACTTC	CASDREGAKNIQYF
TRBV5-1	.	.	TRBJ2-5	TGCGCCAGCAGGTTGTCCGGGGGAAGCGAAGAGACCCAGTACTTC	CASRLSGGSEETQYF